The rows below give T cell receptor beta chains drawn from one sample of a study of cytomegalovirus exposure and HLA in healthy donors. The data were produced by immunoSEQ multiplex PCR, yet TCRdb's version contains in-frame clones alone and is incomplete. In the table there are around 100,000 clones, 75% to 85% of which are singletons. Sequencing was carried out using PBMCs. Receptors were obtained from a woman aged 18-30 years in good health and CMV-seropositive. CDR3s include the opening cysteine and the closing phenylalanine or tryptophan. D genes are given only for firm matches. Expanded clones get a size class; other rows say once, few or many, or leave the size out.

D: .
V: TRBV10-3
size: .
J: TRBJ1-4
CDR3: CAISESAVATNEKLFF
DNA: TGTGCCATCAGTGAGTCGGCGGTCGCAACTAATGAAAAACTGTTTTTT

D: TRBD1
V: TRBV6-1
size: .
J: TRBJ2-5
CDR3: CASREGTVQETQYF
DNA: TGTGCCAGCAGAGAAGGGACAGTCCAAGAGACCCAGTACTTC

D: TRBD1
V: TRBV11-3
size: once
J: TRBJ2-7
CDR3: CASRRDRTLAEQYF
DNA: TGTGCCAGCAGGCGGGACAGGACCCTGGCCGAGCAGTACTTC

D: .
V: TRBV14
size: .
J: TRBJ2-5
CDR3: CASSQDFRETQYF
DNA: TGTGCCAGCAGCCAAGATTTTCGGGAGACCCAGTACTTC

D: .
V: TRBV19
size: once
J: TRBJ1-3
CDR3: CASSPGQAGNTIYF
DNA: TGTGCCAGTAGTCCGGGACAAGCTGGAAACACCATATATTTT

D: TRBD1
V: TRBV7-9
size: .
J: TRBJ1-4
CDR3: CASSPGTGGLLNEKLFF
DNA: TGTGCCAGCAGCCCCGGGACAGGGGGCCTGCTTAATGAAAAACTGTTTTTT

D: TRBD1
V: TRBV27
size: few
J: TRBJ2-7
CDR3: CASSPWGTGGYEQYF
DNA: TGTGCCAGCAGCCCCTGGGGTACAGGGGGCTACGAGCAGTACTTC

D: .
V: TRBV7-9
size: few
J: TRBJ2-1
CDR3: CALGLEQFF
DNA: TGTGCCCTCGGTCTCGAGCAGTTCTTC

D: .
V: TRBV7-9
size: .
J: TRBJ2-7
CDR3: CASSLTPQGQYF
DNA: TGTGCCAGCAGCTTAACCCCCCAGGGGCAGTACTTC

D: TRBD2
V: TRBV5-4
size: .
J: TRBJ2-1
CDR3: CASSLGGGTHDYNEQFF
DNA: TGTGCCAGCAGCTTGGGGGGGGGTACCCACGACTACAATGAGCAGTTCTTC

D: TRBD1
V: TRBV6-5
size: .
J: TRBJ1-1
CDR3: CASSYSGTAEAFF
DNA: TGTGCCAGCAGTTACTCGGGGACAGCTGAAGCTTTCTTT

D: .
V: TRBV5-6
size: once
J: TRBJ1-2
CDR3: CASSLDRSYGYTF
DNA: TGTGCCAGCAGTCTCGATCGGAGCTATGGCTACACCTTC

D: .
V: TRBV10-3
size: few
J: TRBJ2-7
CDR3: CAISERGSLEAEQYF
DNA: TGTGCCATCAGTGAGCGTGGTAGCCTGGAGGCAGAGCAGTACTTC

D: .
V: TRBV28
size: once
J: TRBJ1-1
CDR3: CASSPPGGGGTEAFF
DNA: TGTGCCAGCAGTCCCCCGGGGGGAGGGGGCACTGAAGCTTTCTTT

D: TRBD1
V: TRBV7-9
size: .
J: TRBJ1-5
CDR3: CASSPQGRNQPQHF
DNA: TGTGCCAGCAGCCCACAGGGGCGCAATCAGCCCCAGCATTTT

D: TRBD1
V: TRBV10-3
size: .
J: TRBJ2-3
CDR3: CALGQADPDTQYF
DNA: TGTGCCCTAGGACAGGCTGATCCAGATACGCAGTATTTT

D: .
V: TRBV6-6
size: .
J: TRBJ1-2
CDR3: CASGGGGAGYGYTF
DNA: TGTGCCAGCGGGGGGGGAGGGGCCGGCTATGGCTACACCTTC